The following is a T cell receptor beta chain sequence with its context. Its specificity is unknown. Different DNA sequences within this sample yield the same CDR3. This record belongs to a study of shared clonotypes between healthy human individuals. The wider study: Donors had three CD4 naive, three CD4 memory, two CD8 naive and one CD8 memory plate apiece. Overall study findings and caveats: Naive subsets usually exceeded memory subsets in estimated richness.

Methods used by the authors: ImmunoSEQ output held junction-only sequences without quality scores, so filtering differed. Using immunoSEQ multiplex PCR, the repertoire was profiled, and TCRdb retains in-frame clones only, with some absent. V, J and clone size are those of that table, while D and trimming were read from the DNA. The sample has some 2,100,000 clones, around 95% seen once; the top ten hold around 0.13%. The source material was naive CD4+ T cells sorted from blood. Sample subset: CD45RA+ positively selected. The TCR comes from a man younger than 35 in good health.

CDR3 coding DNA: TGTGCCAGCAGCCTGACATCGAATCAGCCCCAGCATTTT. This sequence encodes CASSLTSNQPQHF. The chain combines TRBV7-9 with TRBJ1-5; no firm D call. Trimming stripped 5 bases from V and 4 bases from J, with 9 bases between. Germline CDR1 is SEHNR and CDR2 is FQNEAQ (reference sequence). The CDR3 consists of 13 residues. The whole variable domain, filled in from reference TRBV7-9 and TRBJ1-5, reads DTGVSQNPRHKITKRGQNVTFRCDPISEHNRLYWYRQTLGQGPEFLTYFQNEAQLEKSRLLSDRFSAERPKGSFSTLEIQRTEQGDSAMYLCASSLTSNQPQHFGDGTRLSIL.